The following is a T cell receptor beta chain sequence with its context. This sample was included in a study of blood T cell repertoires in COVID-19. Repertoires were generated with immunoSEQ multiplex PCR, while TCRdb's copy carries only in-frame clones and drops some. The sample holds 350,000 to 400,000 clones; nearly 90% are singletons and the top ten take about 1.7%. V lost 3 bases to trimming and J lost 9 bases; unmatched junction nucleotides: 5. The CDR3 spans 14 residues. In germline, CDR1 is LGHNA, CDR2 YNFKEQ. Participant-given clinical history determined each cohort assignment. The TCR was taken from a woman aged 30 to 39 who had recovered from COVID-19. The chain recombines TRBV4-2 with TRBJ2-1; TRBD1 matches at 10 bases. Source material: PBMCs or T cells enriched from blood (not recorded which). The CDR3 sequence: CASSQDRGIGEQFF. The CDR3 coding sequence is TGTGCCAGCAGCCAGGACAGGGGGATCGGTGAGCAGTTCTTC.